This TCR beta chain was observed in a study of Ad26.COV2.S vaccination and SARS-CoV-2 variants (dated by TCRdb to about 2021). With regard to the full study: Vaccine-arm donors came from COV1001, a multicentre, randomized, double-blind, placebo-controlled phase I-IIa trial of Ad26.COV2.S in healthy adults. Participants in the trial were split at random into five groups of five each, receiving low-dose or high-dose Ad26.COV2.S once or twice, or else placebo on both occasions. Investigators remained blinded to trial group allocation during experiments and outcome assessment. TCRbeta repertoire sequencing served as the tool for gauging how specific and how broad the SARS-CoV-2-reactive T cell receptors were following Ad26.COV2.S vaccination. Ad26.COV2.S was given intramuscularly at 5x10^10 or 1x10^11 viral particles, as a single shot or as two shots 56 days apart. A total of around 32 samples were included in the TCR-sequenced set, comprising roughly 19 Ad26.COV2.S vaccine recipients, 5 placebo recipients and 8 SARS-CoV-2 convalescent individuals. Summary of the overall study and its limitations: After vaccination, substantial breadth of spike-specific CD8+ and CD4+ T cell responses was reported. The study was not powered to compare responses between vaccine doses or regimens. Higher spike-specific TCR breadth was observed in Ad26.COV2.S recipients than in placebo recipients (P = 0.0014). Non-spike TCR breadth was comparable between vaccine and placebo recipients, consistent with the vaccine containing only spike. The authors noted that total T cell responses may have been underestimated by the TCR breadth and depth analyses.

In light of the paper, this sample's treatment or condition label describes: some 20 received Ad26.COV2.S at low or high dose, single or two shots; about 5 received placebo; per-sample allocation not given. Repertoires of vaccine and placebo recipients were sequenced from samples collected on day 63 after the first injection. Cohort 1b enrolled roughly 25 adults aged 18-55 years at a single site in Boston, USA, between 29 July and 7 August 2020. Ad26.COV2.S was a replication-incompetent adenovirus type 26 vector that expressed a prefusion-stabilized SARS-CoV-2 spike protein derived from the original Wuhan strain. The immunoSEQ Assay was the method used to sequence TCRbeta CDR3 regions. After extraction, genomic DNA underwent amplification by bias-controlled multiplex PCR, followed by high-throughput sequencing. Per the authors' processing: Collapsing and filtering of sequences were performed to quantify the absolute abundance of each unique TCRbeta CDR3 region. T cell fraction was estimated by normalizing TCRbeta template counts to usable DNA, with usable DNA measured through amplification of reference genes found in all nucleated cells. Repertoire TCRs were annotated as SARS-CoV-2-specific when V gene, CDR3 amino acid sequence and J gene were exactly matched to a known reactive TCR set. MIRA supplied the reference SARS-CoV-2 TCR set, which was filtered for enrichment in COVID-19-positive ImmuneCODE repertoires so that public or cross-reactive TCRs were removed. Drawing on the MIRA antigens, annotated TCRs were analysed further at the level of specific ORF or position within ORF. Breadth was defined as annotated unique rearrangements over total unique productive rearrangements; depth was the summed frequency of those rearrangements. Group comparisons of TCR breadth used two-sided Wilcoxon rank-sum tests. TCRdb re-hosts the immuneACCESS table, in-frame sequences only. Its copies lack some clones; in the studies checked, an unresolved V gene accounts for under half of them, and the cause for the rest is not known. V, J and clone size are taken as reported in that table, and D and trimming were inferred from the DNA itself. The sample contains around 380,000 clones, less than 90% of them found a single time. 3% to 3.5% of the sample is in the top ten clones.

Notes on this clone: It has no known antigen specificity. Base qualities were left out, and no much larger clone turns up one base away.

Taken from cysteine to phenylalanine, the CDR3 has 13 residues. The only DNA kept is the CDR3, 39 bases in frame from the first base. According to the germline V gene, CDR1 reads SNHLY and CDR2 reads FYNNEI. The germline V and J ends show losses of 2 bases and 7 bases respectively, and no gene match explains 4 bases of the junction. The sample was peripheral blood, taken in a trial of Ad26.COV2.S vaccine versus placebo. This TCR was recovered from a person aged 18-65 years who received the Ad26.COV2.S COVID-19 vaccine or a placebo. The chain is assembled from TRBV2 and TRBJ1-2, and 7 junctional nucleotides match TRBD1. Here the CDR3 is given as CASSEFRGLGYTF. DNA sequence: TGTGCCAGCAGTGAATTTAGGGGGCTTGGCTACACCTTC.